This T cell receptor beta chain was profiled in a study of cytomegalovirus exposure and HLA in healthy donors (dated by TCRdb to 2017 to 2019). At the level of the whole study: According to an earlier analysis of 587 of the donors, 200 million or so T cells yielded roughly 110 million unique TCR beta sequences and about 300 Gb of sequence data. An early release covering roughly 580 HLA-typed donors comprised about 290 gigabases of sequencing data and about 90 million unique TCR sequences. Of the 300 to 400 genotyped donors, 81% fell in the genetic ancestry cluster associated with self-reported Caucasian donors. The study aimed to test whether signatures of past pathogen exposure could be identified by cataloging public T cell receptors. Using immunosequencing, the study profiled T cell repertoires from 500 to 800 subjects and related those repertoires to cytomegalovirus serostatus. A separate validation cohort of 100 to 150 different subjects was used in addition to the roughly 700-subject first cohort. The study combined high-throughput TCR immunosequencing, statistical association of individual TCRs with disease status, and machine learning to predict cytomegalovirus infection status. A later analysis re-examined previously published TCR beta repertoires from more than 550 donors and added high-resolution HLA genotyping to investigate patterns of TCR occurrence. In the later analysis, no new phenotypic data were used to find candidate immune exposures; instead, reliance was placed on TCR beta sequences and their occurrence across donors. An earlier analysis of approximately 630 of the donors applied high-throughput TCR beta sequencing to assess whether each TCR beta V gene segment acted as functional or pseudogenic. Donor age, sex, ethnicity and CMV serostatus were collected together with the repertoire data. A later genetic analysis took genome-wide SNP genotypes for about 55% of the 666 donors and used that subset as a discovery cohort. Every repertoire in the discovery cohort had been generated on one and the same sequencing platform. HLA typing covered class I and class II loci at four-digit resolution. The number of typed donors differed by locus: about 620-630 for A, B, C, DRB1 and DQB1; 522 for DQA1; fewer than 610 for DPA1; and some 430 for DPB1. Roughly five DR-DQ haplotypes were handled as single units for association and clustering, since linkage in the cohort was strong. Across approximately 420 genotyped donors of the cohort, an average of about 220,000 unique TCR beta nucleotide sequences per donor were sequenced, and 15% to 20% of those sequences were non-productive.

To prepare the library, the immunoSEQ multiplex PCR assay was applied. For the multiplex PCR, a mixture combining 60 forward primers for TCR Vbeta segments and 13 reverse primers for TCR Jbeta segments was used. A multiplex PCR assay on genomic DNA amplified the CDR3 region of rearranged TCR beta genes. The Illumina HiSeq System was used to sequence the amplified TCR beta libraries as 87-base-pair reads. As for how the authors treated the data: In a later analysis, tens of millions of unique TCR beta chains were counted across the 500 to 850 repertoires, and roughly 10 million of these chains were shared by at least two donors. A nearest-neighbor algorithm error-corrected the raw reads and collapsed the reads into unique sequences, merging closely related sequences to remove PCR and sequencing errors. To assign V, D and J gene segments, CDR3 sequences were aligned to IMGT reference sequences. For a sequence to be retained, a match of at least six nucleotides was required to both a V gene segment and a J gene segment. A rearrangement counted as productive if the CDR3 had no stop codons and remained in frame with V and J, and every other rearrangement counted as non-productive. CDR3 was defined by IMGT convention, running from the second conserved V-encoded cysteine to the conserved J-encoded phenylalanine. In an earlier analysis of roughly 580 of the donors, sequences lacking an unambiguous match to a single V gene segment were excluded. In an earlier analysis of several hundred of the donors, V segments were called functional above 56.7% productive rearrangements and were called segregating when the between-donor standard deviation exceeded 5%. A statistical classification framework was developed to diagnose cytomegalovirus status using the catalog of TCR beta chain sequences. In a later analysis, TCR nucleotide sequences were compared against IMGT/GENE-DB human TR gene sequences so that V and J genes could be assigned. In a later analysis, CDR3 sequences and most-parsimonious VDJ recombination scenarios were assigned using the TCRdist pipeline. In a later analysis, each TCR beta chain was defined by its CDR3 amino acid sequence together with its V-gene family, and reads without a unique V-gene family were excluded. To address suspected cross-contamination and a sequencing artifact, a later analysis removed a few hundred highly shared, low-generation-probability nucleotide sequences. A later analysis calculated a clonal expansion index for each public chain from normalized within-repertoire ranks of inferred template counts. A later analysis computed generation probabilities with a VDJ recombination model fitted to out-of-frame rearrangements, and checked the results against IGoR. In a later analysis, TCR-TCR, TCR-HLA and TCR-CMV co-occurrence was scored with hypergeometric tests, and a repertoire-size bias correction was applied to TCR pairs. To estimate false discovery rates, a later analysis permuted the HLA or CMV assignments 20 times. A later analysis grouped co-occurring TCRs with DBSCAN, adding TCRdist sequence similarity when clustering within HLA-allele-positive subsets. Repertoires with fewer than 30,000 or more than 120,000 public chains, plus five repertoires with anomalous nucleotide sharing, were excluded from co-occurrence clustering. TCRdb retrieved this table from immuneACCESS and kept in-frame rearrangements only. Not all clones are present; in checked studies, unresolved V genes account for under half, and no reason is known for the remainder. Clonal size and the V and J genes are those of that table, whereas D and trimming came from the DNA. The sample profile shows around 110,000 clones; roughly 76% of them were found once. Roughly 2% of the sample belongs to the ten largest clones.

The V and J ends are trimmed by 0 bases and 0 bases, leaving 6 bases between them. There are 14 amino acids in the CDR3, from cysteine to phenylalanine inclusive. Solely the CDR3 DNA is kept, with 42 bases framed from the first base. Taken from the germline V gene, the CDR1 and CDR2 loops are SGHRS and YFSETQ. The cohort comprised fewer than 750 healthy bone marrow donors. Cohort members were all nominally healthy when sampled, although unrecorded immune exposures were likely present. The donor tested CMV seronegative, placing the donor among the 350 or so seronegative members of the cohort. A peripheral blood sample was provided by each donor, and peripheral blood mononuclear cells were used for TCR beta sequencing. Genomic DNA extraction from the blood cell samples was performed with the Qiagen DNeasy Blood Extraction Kit. Broad study findings and their caveats: Compared with equally common non-associated chains, HLA-associated TCR beta chains in a later analysis were more clonally expanded and had lower generation probabilities. CMV serostatus was the only immune exposure information available for the cohort. A further reported finding was that TCR beta sequences accurately predicted the HLA-A and HLA-B alleles for most subjects in the first cohort. Linkage disequilibrium might explain the correlated functional status among segregating V segments, but an unknown experimental factor could not be excluded. When HLA alleles, especially DR and DQ, strongly co-occurred, attributing TCR associations to individual alleles was difficult. In a later analysis, most CMV-associated TCR beta chains were found to appear HLA-restricted, with HLA associations seemingly driven largely by CMV exposure. HLA typing was unavailable for some donors at each locus, so association tests used only the typed subset. According to a later analysis, TCR association rates differed among HLA loci, with DRB1 alleles showing the most associated TCRs and HLA-C alleles showing the fewest. Presence/absence analyses assumed roughly uniform sequencing depth across donors, an assumption that may not hold. The cohort was sequenced for TCR beta chains only, and without alpha or paired-chain data the features that could be detected were limited. V-gene and J-gene trimming of TCR beta chains was associated with a missense DCLRE1C variant in a later genetic analysis, and the association was replicated in an independent cohort. Most TCR sequences were observed very rarely across donors, whereas some public TCRs were present in many individuals. A group of highly shared sequence variants was considered likely to be a technical artifact of the sequencing pipeline. In both the original and validation cohorts, the classifier was reported to diagnose cytomegalovirus status with high specificity and sensitivity. Compared with the approximately 600-donor mean, donors in an Asian-associated ancestry cluster had fewer N-insertions in productive TCRs, according to a later genetic analysis. Some IMGT-functional V segments, including TRBV6-2 and TRBV6-3, could not be distinguished by the 87-base-pair reads and were therefore excluded. Approximately 16 rarely observed V segments, including chromosome 9 orphons, were excluded from the earlier analysis of several hundred of the donors because counts were too low. According to the authors, the approach could potentially be generalized to other disease states and immunological phenotypes. In an earlier analysis of fewer than 700 of the donors, most TCR beta V segments appeared in productive rearrangements about 87% or about 30% of the time, broadly matching IMGT annotations. According to a later analysis, parvovirus B19, influenza, CMV and Epstein-Barr virus appeared linked to several top co-occurrence clusters. At a false discovery rate of 0.05, a later analysis linked about 17,000 TCR beta sequences to specific HLA alleles. A few of the identified cytomegalovirus-associated TCR beta chains were confirmed in vitro to be specific for cytomegalovirus antigens. The study listed 150 to 200 TCR beta chains as associated with cytomegalovirus.

Regarding this clone: Its antigen is unknown. No quality values exist for individual bases; no much larger clone is one base distant.

The clonotype originates from a man aged 18 to 29 in good health and CMV-seronegative. The receptor chain draws on TRBV5-1 and TRBJ1-1, with no confidently assigned D gene. Sequencing used PBMCs. The CDR3 in this case is CASSLAGMNTEAFF. The sequenced DNA: TGCGCCAGCAGCTTGGCGGGAATGAACACTGAAGCTTTCTTT.